The sequence of this T cell receptor (beta chain) was determined in a study of T cell repertoires in cytomegalovirus infection. The overall study: Recently identified HLA-C-restricted CMV epitopes were used, and well-studied HLA-B-restricted CMV epitopes were used as well. Public TCR beta signatures provided an indication of both CMV infection and a matching HLA type. Broader study findings: Identification of carriers of CMV plus the relevant HLA was performed using cumulative public TCR beta family frequency. HLA-C-restricted CMV clonotypes gave the most frequent clonotype in two of eight donors.

TCRdb redid the calling of the reads with MiXCR, one entry per CDR3 protein. The sample lists fewer than 850,000 distinct CDR3 sequences, approximately 32% occurring once. Per germline, CDR1 SGHKS and CDR2 YYEKEE (reference sequence). The J segment lost 0 bases and the V segment lost 2 bases, leaving 4 bases of the junction unmatched. The CDR3 has 16 amino acids. This clonotype was counted between two and nine times. Its antigen is still unknown. The source material was cultured CD8+ T cells from PBMCs, sampled from culture after CMV antigen stimulation. The J gene is TRBJ2-1, the V gene TRBV5-5, with 8 bases aligning to TRBD2. The sequence was obtained from a human donor in good health (CMV status not recorded). Some clones in this sample may be carry-over from other donors' samples. CDR3 residues: CASSFLGRDSYNEQFF. As DNA, the CDR3 is TGTGCCAGCAGCTTCCTCGGGAGGGACTCCTACAATGAGCAGTTCTTC.